This T cell receptor (beta chain) stems from a study of beta chain features in type 1 diabetes. Whole-study results and caveats: Whatever favoring of shorter templates PCR might show would apply equally to patients and controls. TCRB CDR3s from Type 1 diabetes patients were moderately but significantly shorter in all four CD4+ subsets.

Per the germline V gene, CDR1 is GTSNPN and CDR2 is SVGIG (reference sequence). Trimming at V came to 3 bases and at J to 4 bases, leaving 8 bases not matched to a gene. The CDR3 extends over 15 amino acids. Isolated RNA was reverse transcribed in full, so expressed TCRB transcripts were sequenced. Sequencing used immunoSEQ multiplex PCR; TCRdb keeps in-frame clones, though not all of them. The sample shows approximately 360,000 clones, roughly 12% of them seen only once. There are a few counts of this clone. The antigen is unknown. The TCR originated in a woman aged 18-29 years with type 1 diabetes. Material for sequencing was naive CD4+ T cells from blood. The V call is TRBV30, the J call TRBJ2-3; 9 positions agree with TRBD1. Here the CDR3 reads CAWRVQGASADTQYF. CDR3 in DNA: TGTGCCTGGAGGGTACAGGGGGCGAGTGCAGATACGCAGTATTTT.